Reported below is one T cell receptor (beta chain). Many counts were recorded for this clonotype. Its antigen has not been determined. Per-base quality was not reported, and no clone a single base away is much larger than it. This sample is part of a study of regulatory T cells in long-lasting Graves disease (dated by TCRdb to about 2021). Study-wide context: Persistent Graves' disease was defined as persistently positive TSH receptor autoantibodies together with antithyroid drug treatment for over 5 years. This study used TCR sequencing and RNA sequencing of peripheral blood to compare persistent Graves' disease patients against newly diagnosed Graves' disease patients. The study was conducted in China and was registered as a clinical trial. TCR sequencing covered around 13 persistent and 20 newly diagnosed Graves' disease patients, some 33 samples in total. Persistent Graves' disease patients in the clinical cohort had taken antithyroid drugs for roughly ten years on average. Overall study outcomes, separate from this receptor: The authors noted that the small sample size was a limitation that may lower accuracy. Because the primary lesion, thyroid tissue, could not be accessed, the study looked at peripheral blood alone. A larger number of public clonotypes was shared among persistent patients (under 3,000) than among newly diagnosed patients (around 970). Lower TCR Shannon entropy and fewer highly expanded clones were observed in persistent Graves' disease patients than in newly diagnosed patients, which suggested clonal expansion. Sequencing and analysis were limited to the TCR beta chain.

To prepare the library, multiplex PCR was applied. Sequencing was carried out with an Illumina HiSeq 4000. CDR3 regions were amplified by Arm-PCR with iRepertoire HTBI primers to construct TCR beta libraries. Gel purification was performed on PCR products prior to sequencing. The original pipeline was this. Gene usage analysis of CDR3 amino acid clonotypes used the 62 TRBV and around 13 TRBJ segments found across samples. Filtered high-quality paired reads were merged into contigs using COPE and FqMerger. Contigs were aligned with BLAST to IMGT TRBV, TRBD and TRBJ reference genes, and CDR3 was defined per IMGT. Any clonotype with a frequency above 0.1% was classified as a highly expanded clone. Shannon entropy served as the measure of repertoire diversity, while the Gini coefficient captured V-J evenness. A clonotype found in more than one individual was treated as public. TCRdb trimmed public reads at Q25 via fastp, called clones via MiXCR and kept in-frame beta chains. Rows are combined by CDR3 protein, so each entry shows the most common genes and DNA. The V and J calls, along with clone size, are taken from TCRdb and not from the paper's own processing. The sample profile shows 400,000 to 500,000 distinct CDR3 sequences; 20% to 25% of them were found once. About 6.6% of the sample belongs to the ten largest clones.

Read against the paper, the sample's time point label means: persistent/refractory GD, antithyroid drugs over 5 years with positive TRAb. For both TCR sequencing and RNA sequencing, RNA was extracted from PBMCs in TRIzol. The diagnosis of Graves' disease was made according to American Thyroid Association guidelines. The patients came from an endocrinology department in Xi'an, China. Each patient gave approximately 8.8 milliliters of peripheral blood, collected in an EDTA anticoagulant tube. Ficoll Paque Plus density gradient separation was used to isolate PBMCs, and no further T cell sorting was performed. RNA quality was checked with an Agilent 2100 Bioanalyzer and agarose gel, and concentration with a NanoDrop 2000. The sample was peripheral blood mononuclear cells (PBMCs), taken when the disease was refractory, from a patient treated with antithyroid drugs. This TCR was sampled from a female donor with Graves disease.

The nucleotides are TGTGCCAGCAGTGAAGCGAACGGTAACTATGGCTACACCTTC. The encoded protein is CASSEANGNYGYTF. The chain joins TRBV2 to TRBJ1-2, with the D gene too uncertain to name. The trim is 0 bases for V and 1 base for J, with a gap of 6 bases between the germline ends. In the germline V gene, CDR1 corresponds to SNHLY and CDR2 to FYNNEI. Including cysteine and phenylalanine, the CDR3 has 14 amino acids. This entry keeps only the CDR3 DNA: 42 bases, framed from base 1. The CDR3 plus the reference TRBV2 and TRBJ1-2 genes for the other parts give the full variable domain: EPEVTQTPSHQVTQMGQEVILRCVPISNHLYFYWYRQILGQKVEFLVSFYNNEISEKSEIFDDQFSVERPDGSNFTLKIRSTKLEDSAMYFCASSEANGNYGYTFGSGTRLTVV.